This T cell receptor beta chain stems from a study of blood T cell repertoires in COVID-19. Per the germline V gene, CDR1 is SNHLY and CDR2 is FYNNEI. With 6 bases clipped from V and 1 base from J, the junction kept 9 bases outside the gene matches. The CDR3 sequence is 15 residues long. This table comes from immunoSEQ multiplex PCR, and its TCRdb copy is limited to in-frame clones, with some not included. Here the sample spans about 250,000 clones, about nine tenths being singletons. The chain is built from TRBV2 and TRBJ2-7; 7 nucleotides line up with TRBD1. This TCR was recovered from a woman aged 30 to 39 with COVID-19, enrolled during active disease. Sequences were obtained from peripheral blood. The CDR3 region has the DNA TGTGCCAGCAGCCGCCGGGACAGACCTTCCTACGAGCAGTACTTC. Residues: CASSRRDRPSYEQYF.